This T cell receptor beta chain comes out of a study of T cells in narcolepsy. Across the whole study: Healthy controls were enrolled alongside patients with narcolepsy type 1 or type 2. Findings and limits, study-wide: Same-patient CSF and blood CD4+ T cell clonotypes included HCRT-specific and TRIB2-specific autoreactive ones. Healthy controls reportedly lacked the autoreactive clonotypes serially found in patients' blood.

In the case of this clone: What it binds is unknown.

Germline CDR1 and CDR2: LNHDA and SQIVND (reference sequence). This CDR3 contains 15 residues. Trimming took 8 bases from V and 4 from J; bases not matched to a gene: 10. Assay used: immunoSEQ multiplex PCR; TCRdb lists only in-frame clones, some missing. This sample has 20,000 to 30,000 clones; around 63% occur once, and the top ten carry around 10%. The material sequenced was memory (CD45RA-) CD4+ T cells from blood. This sequence originates from a human donor in good health. The genes are TRBV19 and TRBJ2-2, with 7 bases fitting TRBD2. CDR3 sequence: CASAGVQPGTGELFF. The CDR3 region has the DNA TGTGCCAGTGCGGGGGTCCAGCCGGGCACCGGGGAGCTGTTTTTT.